This T cell receptor (beta chain) was observed in a study of blood T cell repertoires in COVID-19. Study information: Sources were T cells, B-cell-depleted T cells, or PBMCs; the material itself was cDNA or gDNA.

CDR3 length equals 13 residues. The germline V gene encodes CDR1 LNHDA and CDR2 SQIVND (reference sequence). V was pared by 5 bases and J by 3 bases, with 4 bases of the junction left unmatched. Clones were sequenced by immunoSEQ multiplex PCR, and TCRdb holds only the in-frame ones, with some missing. The sample contains around 700,000 clones, about 90% of which appear only once. Specimen: peripheral blood. V and J are TRBV19 and TRBJ2-7; TRBD1 matches at 7 bases. The TCR originated in a woman between 18 and 29 years old with acute or convalescent COVID-19. CDR3 protein: CASSGTANYEQYF. CDR3 DNA sequence: TGTGCCAGTAGTGGGACAGCCAACTACGAGCAGTACTTC.